This TCR beta chain was recovered during a study of blood T cell repertoires in COVID-19. Here immunoSEQ multiplex PCR was the method, and the copy in TCRdb shows in-frame clones only, minus some. The repertoire consists of 190,000 or so clones, with about 87% occurring once and the leading ten covering about 1%. The CDR3 contains 13 residues. V dropped 3 bases and J dropped 5 bases, with 11 bases sitting between them. CDR1 is DFQATT and CDR2 is SNEGSKA in the germline V gene (reference sequence). This TCR derives from a young woman who had recovered from COVID-19. The chain uses TRBV20-1 and TRBJ1-5, with D tentatively TRBD1 (5 bases). Sequenced sample: peripheral blood. The chain's CDR3 is CSASWGRYQPQHF. CDR3 DNA sequence: TGCAGTGCTAGTTGGGGCCGTTATCAGCCCCAGCATTTT.